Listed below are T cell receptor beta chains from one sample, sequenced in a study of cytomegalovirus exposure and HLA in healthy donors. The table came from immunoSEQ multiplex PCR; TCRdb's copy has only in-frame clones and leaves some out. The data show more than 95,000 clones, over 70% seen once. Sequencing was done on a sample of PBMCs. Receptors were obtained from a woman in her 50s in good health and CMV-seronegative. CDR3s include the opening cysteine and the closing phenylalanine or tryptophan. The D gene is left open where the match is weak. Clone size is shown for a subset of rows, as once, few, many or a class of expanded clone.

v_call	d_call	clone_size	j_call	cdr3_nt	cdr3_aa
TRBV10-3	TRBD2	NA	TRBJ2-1	TGTGCCATCAGTGAGTCGATTGGGACTAGCGGTTCCAATGAGCAGTTCTTC	CAISESIGTSGSNEQFF
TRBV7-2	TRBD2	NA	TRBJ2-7	TGTGCCAGCAGCAAGACTAGCGCAGCCTACGAGCAGTACTTC	CASSKTSAAYEQYF
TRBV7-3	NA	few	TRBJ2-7	TGTGCCAGCAGCTCAGGGTCGGTCGGGCTCCCCTACGAGCAGTACTTC	CASSSGSVGLPYEQYF
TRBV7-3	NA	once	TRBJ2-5	TGTGCCAGCAGCTTAACTGGCGGGGTAGAGACCCAGTACTTC	CASSLTGGVETQYF
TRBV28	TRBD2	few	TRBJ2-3	TGTGCCAGCAGTTTCGGCGGGAGAACAGATACGCAGTATTTT	CASSFGGRTDTQYF
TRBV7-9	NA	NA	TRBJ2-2	TGTGCCAGCAGCCAGCCGAGCGGTCGCAACACCGGGGAGCTGTTTTTT	CASSQPSGRNTGELFF
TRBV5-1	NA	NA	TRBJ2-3	TGCGCCAGCAGCTTATCCGGGGTTAGCACAGATACGCAGTATTTT	CASSLSGVSTDTQYF
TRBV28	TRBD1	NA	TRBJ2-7	TGTGCCAGCAGTTTCAGGGGGCGGGAGCAGTACTTC	CASSFRGREQYF
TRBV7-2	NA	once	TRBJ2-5	TGTGCCAGCAGCTTAGCGCCCCAGGGGCACGAGACCCAGTACTTC	CASSLAPQGHETQYF
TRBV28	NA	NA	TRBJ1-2	TGTGCCAGCAGTCCAGCGGGGGACTATGGCTACACCTTC	CASSPAGDYGYTF
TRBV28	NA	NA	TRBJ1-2	TGTGCCAGCACCCCCGGCAGGAGGCATGGCTACACCTTC	CASTPGRRHGYTF
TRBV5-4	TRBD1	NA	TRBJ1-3	TGTGCCAGCAGCTCGGGACAGGCAAACACCATATATTTT	CASSSGQANTIYF
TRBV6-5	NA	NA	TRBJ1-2	TGTGCCAGCAGTTACGGAGACAGCTATGGCTACACCTTC	CASSYGDSYGYTF
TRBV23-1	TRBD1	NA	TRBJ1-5	TGCGCCAGCAGTCAGAGGTCAGGGGGAGATCAGCCCCAGCATTTT	CASSQRSGGDQPQHF
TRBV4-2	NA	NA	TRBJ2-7	TGTGCCAGCAGCCTGTCAGCCTTCGACTCTGACTACGAGCAGTACTTC	CASSLSAFDSDYEQYF
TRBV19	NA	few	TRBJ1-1	TGTGCCAGTAGTAAAATCGGGGGCACTGAAGCTTTCTTT	CASSKIGGTEAFF
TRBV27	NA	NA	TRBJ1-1	TGTGCCAGCAGTTTCGGAGGGTTCGCTGAAGCTTTCTTT	CASSFGGFAEAFF
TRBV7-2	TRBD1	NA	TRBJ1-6	TGTGCCAGTCGGGACAGGGTTCATTCACCCCTCCACTTT	CASRDRVHSPLHF
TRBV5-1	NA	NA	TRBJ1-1	TGCGCCAGCGGGAAATGGGGAGGGGACACTGAAGCTTTCTTT	CASGKWGGDTEAFF
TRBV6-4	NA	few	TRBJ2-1	TGTGCCAGCAGTCCCGCCCGCGGAGGGAGGACGTTATACAATGAGCAGTTCTTC	CASSPARGGRTLYNEQFF
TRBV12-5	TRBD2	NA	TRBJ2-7	TGTGCTAGTGGTTTGCTAGCTAGCGGGAGGCCCCGGGAGCAGTACTTC	CASGLLASGRPREQYF
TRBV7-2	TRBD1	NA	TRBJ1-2	TGTGCCAGCAGCCCTAGGACAGGGAGCGTCGACGGCTACACCTTC	CASSPRTGSVDGYTF
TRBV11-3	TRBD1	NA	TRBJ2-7	TGTGCCAGCAGCTTCAAGCCGGGACAGGGAGATGACGAGCAGTACTTC	CASSFKPGQGDDEQYF
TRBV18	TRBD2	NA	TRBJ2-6	TGTGCCAGCTCAGTCCCTAGCGGGCTCTTCTCTGGGGCCAACGTCCTGACTTTC	CASSVPSGLFSGANVLTF
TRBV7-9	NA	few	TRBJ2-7	TGTGCCCTGGGACTCTACGAGCAGTACTTC	CALGLYEQYF
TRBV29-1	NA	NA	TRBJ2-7	TGCAGCGTTGTCCCAGAGGGTTCCTACGAGCAGTACTTC	CSVVPEGSYEQYF
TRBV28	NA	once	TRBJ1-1	TGTGCCAGCAGGGGGGGGGCCCGCCGCCGGAACACTGAAGCTTTCTTT	CASRGGARRRNTEAFF
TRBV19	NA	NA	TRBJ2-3	TGTGCCAGTAGTCTAGGGACTCGAGCAGATACGCAGTATTTT	CASSLGTRADTQYF
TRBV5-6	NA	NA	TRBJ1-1	TGTGCCAGCAGCCTTTCAGGGTTGGCTGAAGCTTTCTTT	CASSLSGLAEAFF
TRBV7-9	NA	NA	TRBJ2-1	TGTGCCAGCAGCTTGGGCAGTTACAATGAGCAGTTCTTC	CASSLGSYNEQFF
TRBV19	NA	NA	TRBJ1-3	TGTGCCAGTAGTTCCGAAGCAGGAAACACCATATATTTT	CASSSEAGNTIYF
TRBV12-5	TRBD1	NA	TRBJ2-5	TGTGCTAGTGGTTTACAGCCGGGACAGCAAGAGACCCAGTACTTC	CASGLQPGQQETQYF
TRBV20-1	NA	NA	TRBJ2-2	TGCAGTGCTACTCAGGCAAACGAGCTGTTTTTT	CSATQANELFF
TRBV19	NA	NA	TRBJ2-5	TGTGCCAGTAGTATAGTTGGAGACGAGACCCAGTACTTC	CASSIVGDETQYF
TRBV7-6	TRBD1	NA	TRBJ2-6	TGTGCCAGCAGCCGAGATCCAGACAGGGGGCGTTCTGGGGCCAACGTCCTGACTTTC	CASSRDPDRGRSGANVLTF
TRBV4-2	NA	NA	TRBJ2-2	TGTGCCAGCAGCCAAGATACGATGCGGGACACCGGGGAGCTGTTTTTT	CASSQDTMRDTGELFF
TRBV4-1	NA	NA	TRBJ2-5	TGCGCCAGCAGCCTTCGTTTCGGAGGGCCGTCGGAGACCCAGTACTTC	CASSLRFGGPSETQYF
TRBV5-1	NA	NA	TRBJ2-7	TGCGCCAGCAGCTCGGACAGAGGATACGAGCAGTACTTC	CASSSDRGYEQYF
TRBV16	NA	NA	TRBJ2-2	TGTGCCAGCAGCCAATTCTCGCAGACTTACACCGGGGAGCTGTTTTTT	CASSQFSQTYTGELFF
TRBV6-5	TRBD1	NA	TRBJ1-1	TGTGCCAGCAGTTACCCGGGACAGGATTTTACTGAAGCTTTCTTT	CASSYPGQDFTEAFF
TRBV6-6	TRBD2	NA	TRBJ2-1	TGTGCCAGCAGTTACCGGGACTATATTAATGAGCAGTTCTTC	CASSYRDYINEQFF
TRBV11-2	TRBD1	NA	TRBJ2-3	TGTGCCAGCAGCCCCCGGGACAGGGAAGCAGATACGCAGTATTTT	CASSPRDREADTQYF
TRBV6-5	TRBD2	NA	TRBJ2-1	TGTGCCAGCAGGGTAGCGGGAGGGGCCTACAATGAGCAGTTCTTC	CASRVAGGAYNEQFF
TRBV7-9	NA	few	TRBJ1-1	TGTGCCAGCAGCTTACAGGTGGCAAACACTGAAGCTTTCTTT	CASSLQVANTEAFF
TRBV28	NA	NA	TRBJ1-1	TGTGCCAGCAGCCCAAACATGAACACTGAAGCTTTCTTT	CASSPNMNTEAFF
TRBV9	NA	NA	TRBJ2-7	TGTGCCAGCAGCGTATTCCCCTTTCTGGACATGTGGGACGAGCAGTACTTC	CASSVFPFLDMWDEQYF
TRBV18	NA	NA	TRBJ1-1	TGTGCCAGCTCACAGTACCAGGGCTCGAACACTGAAGCTTTCTTT	CASSQYQGSNTEAFF
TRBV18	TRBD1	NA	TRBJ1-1	TGTGCCAGCTCACCGGGACAGGGGAACACTGAAGCTTTCTTT	CASSPGQGNTEAFF
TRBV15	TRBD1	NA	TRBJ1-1	TGTGCCACCAGCCAAGGGACAGGCACTGAAGCTTTCTTT	CATSQGTGTEAFF
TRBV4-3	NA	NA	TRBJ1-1	TGCGCCAGCAGCCTATACGGGAGGGTTGAGAACACTGAAGCTTTCTTT	CASSLYGRVENTEAFF
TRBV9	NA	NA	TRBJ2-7	TGTGCCAGCAGCCCAGAGGTCGACTCCTACGAGCAGTACTTC	CASSPEVDSYEQYF
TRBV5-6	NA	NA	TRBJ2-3	TGTGCCAGCAGCTCGTTACAGGGTGGTACGCAGTATTTT	CASSSLQGGTQYF
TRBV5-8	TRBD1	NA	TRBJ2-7	TGTGCCAGCAGCTCCTCTGGACAGGGGGCGCGGTACGAGCAGTACTTC	CASSSSGQGARYEQYF
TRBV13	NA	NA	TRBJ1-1	TGTGCCAGCAGCGAAAGCAGCCCGCAGGGAGCTTTCTTT	CASSESSPQGAFF
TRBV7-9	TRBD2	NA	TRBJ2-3	TGTGCCTTCCGGGAGGGAGGGGATACGCAGTATTTT	CAFREGGDTQYF
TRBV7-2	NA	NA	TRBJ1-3	TGTGCCAGCAGCTTAATGCCAGGGAAGGACACCATATATTTT	CASSLMPGKDTIYF
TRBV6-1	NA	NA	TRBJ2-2	TGTGCCAGCACCGAAGGTGTGGCGGACACCGGGGAGCTGTTTTTT	CASTEGVADTGELFF
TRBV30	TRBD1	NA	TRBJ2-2	TGTGCCTGGAGTAAACAGGGGTCCGGGGAGCTGTTTTTT	CAWSKQGSGELFF
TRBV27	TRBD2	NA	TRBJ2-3	TGTGCCAGCACCTTTAGGAGACTAGCGGGAATCACCACAGATACGCAGTATTTT	CASTFRRLAGITTDTQYF